This T cell receptor beta chain was profiled in a study of T cells expressing NK-cell markers (dated by TCRdb to about 2020). Notes on the research overall: Three sorted T-cell subsets (CD3+CD56+NKG2C+, CD3+CD56+NKG2C- and CD3+CD56-NKG2C+) from about 8 donors had their TCR beta-chain repertoires profiled. Seven of the eight sequenced donors were HCMV-seropositive and one was HCMV-seronegative. Randomly selected healthy volunteers, three men and five women, were used as the eight sequenced donors. Libraries were sequenced as 2 x 150 bp reads on Illumina HiSeq 2000/2500, MiSeq or NextSeq. Overall results and qualifications from the work: For about 6 donors, the dominant CD3+CD56+NKG2C+ clonotypes were among the top 10 CD8+ clonotypes and accounted for about 1.0-7.5% of CD8+ T cells. Those dominant clonotypes were again the most abundant among CD3+CD56-NKG2C+ cells in a handful of donors, at roughly 28.3-65%. Whether the expanded NKG2C-expressing T cell clones were specific for HCMV antigens was left unclear.

Notes on this clonotype: Its antigen is unknown.

These reads were obtained on an Illumina HiSeq 2000. TCR beta cDNA libraries were prepared using 5'RACE template switching, which introduced a universal primer site and unique molecular identifiers. cDNA synthesis was primed from the TCR beta constant segment, followed by two successive PCR amplification steps. The study's own analysis went as follows. MIGEC was used to demultiplex reads and group reads by UMI, and MiTCR was used to assemble and quantify clonotypes. To remove erroneous sequences, TCR cDNA sequences were retained only when supported by two or more reads. The tcR package was used for downstream repertoire analysis, and clonotypes were matched between fractions using CDR3 nucleotide sequence together with V segment. VDJmatch was used to annotate antigen specificity against VDJdb, with one amino acid substitution in CDR3 allowed. The reads, reprocessed by TCRdb, yield one row per CDR3 protein sequence and no DNA. These V and J calls originate from TCRdb's pipeline instead of the authors' own analysis. This sample's table contains about 160,000 distinct CDR3 sequences. The leading ten clones occupy approximately 17% of the sample.

Inclusive of the bounding cysteine and phenylalanine, the CDR3 is 15 residues long. The nucleotide record is missing. CDR1 and CDR2 (LNHNV, YYDKDF) derive from the germline V gene (reference sequence). HCMV-specific IgG was detected in serum with a commercial ELISA kit to determine HCMV serostatus. Peripheral blood mononuclear cells were isolated from blood by Ficoll density gradient centrifugation. Sequenced: blood T cells: a sorted CD56 or NKG2C T cell subset, CD4+ or CD8+ T cells, or bulk PBMC T cells (not recorded which). This TCR derives from a woman aged 18 to 75 in good health. The rearrangement joined TRBV15 to TRBJ2-5; TCRdb selects TRBD1, and the lack of DNA leaves this call unchecked. The CDR3 reads as follows: CATSRESTGVETQYF. Here the CDR3 is joined to the reference TRBV15 and TRBJ2-5 genes, and the full variable domain is: DAMVIQNPRYQVTQFGKPVTLSCSQTLNHNVMYWYQQKSSQAPKLLFHYYDKDFNNEADTPDNFQSRRPNTSFCFLDIRSPGLGDTAMYLCATSRESTGVETQYFGPGTRLLVL.